The 3 T cell receptor beta chains listed next were all sequenced from one sample in a study of T cell changes during pregnancy in multiple sclerosis. Method: immunoSEQ multiplex PCR; TCRdb's copy keeps in-frame clones and lacks some. Of 20,000 to 25,000 clones listed, about nine tenths were seen once; the top ten hold around 8%. The material was CD8+ T cells from peripheral blood mononuclear cells, obtained in the first trimester of pregnancy. These receptors were collected from a female donor in good health, enrolled as a control in a pregnancy study.

This clone came up once. V usage is TRBV6-4 and J usage is TRBJ2-3; TRBD2 aligns across 8 bases. Germline CDR1 reads MRHNA; CDR2 reads SNTAGT. J was trimmed by 4 bases and V by 4 bases; bases with no gene match: 10. This CDR3 region has 16 residues. The CDR3 nucleotides are TGTGCCAGCAGTGCCTCCCACGGGGGGGCCGCAGATACGCAGTATTTT. Translating gives CASSASHGGAADTQYF.

The chain carries TRBV30 and TRBJ2-4, with no clear D. The V end lost 0 bases, the J end lost 4 bases, and 10 bases lay between the germline ends. The CDR3 runs to 14 residues. Germline-derived CDR1 and CDR2 are GTSNPN and SVGIG (reference sequence). The chain's CDR3 is CAWSVRNSKNIQYF. CDR3 in DNA: TGTGCCTGGAGTGTACGGAACAGTAAAAACATTCAGTACTTC.

The chain uses TRBV28 and TRBJ2-1; TRBD1 matches at 8 bases. With V trimmed by 5 bases and J by 10 bases, 13 bases remained unmatched. The CDR3 runs 15 residues. Germline loops: CDR1 MDHEN, CDR2 SYDVKM. CDR3 in DNA: TGTGCCAGCAGTCCAATCCGGGACAGGCGCAGAGAGCAGTTCTTC. It codes for CASSPIRDRRREQFF.